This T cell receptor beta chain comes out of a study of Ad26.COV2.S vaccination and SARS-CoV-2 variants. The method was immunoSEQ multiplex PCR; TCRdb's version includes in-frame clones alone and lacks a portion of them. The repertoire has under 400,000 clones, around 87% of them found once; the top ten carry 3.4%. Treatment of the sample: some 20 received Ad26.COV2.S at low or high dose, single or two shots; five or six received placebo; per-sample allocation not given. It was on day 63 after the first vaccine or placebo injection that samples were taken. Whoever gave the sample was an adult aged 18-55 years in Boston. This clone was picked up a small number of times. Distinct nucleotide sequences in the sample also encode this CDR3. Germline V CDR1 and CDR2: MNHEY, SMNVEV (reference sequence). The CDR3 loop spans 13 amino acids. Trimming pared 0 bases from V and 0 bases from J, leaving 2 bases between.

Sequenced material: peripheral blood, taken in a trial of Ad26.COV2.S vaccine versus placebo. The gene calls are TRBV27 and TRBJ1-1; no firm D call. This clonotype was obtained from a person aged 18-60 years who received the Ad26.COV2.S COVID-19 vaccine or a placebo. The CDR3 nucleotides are TGTGCCAGCAGTTTATCTCTGAACACTGAAGCTTTCTTT. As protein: CASSLSLNTEAFF.